The 9 T cell receptor beta chains given below trace back to one sample, sequenced in a study of neoadjuvant nivolumab and ipilimumab in lung cancer. Here immunoSEQ multiplex PCR was the method, and the copy in TCRdb shows in-frame clones only, minus some. Here the sample spans fewer than 35,000 clones, 90% being singletons. The source was peripheral blood, collected after neoadjuvant nivolumab, alone or with ipilimumab, at or shortly before surgery. These receptors were collected from an adult with non-small cell lung cancer.

J is TRBJ1-1 and V is TRBV18; D is unclear. Trimming cost V 3 bases and J 5 bases, with 10 bases left between them. The germline CDR1 and CDR2 sequences are KGHSH and LQKENI. The CDR3 totals 13 residues. CDR3 nucleotide sequence: TGTGCCAGCTCACCCCCGACCCGAACTGAAGCTTTCTTT. It codes for CASSPPTRTEAFF.

In DNA form, the CDR3 reads TGTGCCAGCAGCTTGAAAGGTCAAGAGACCCAGTACTTC. This sequence encodes CASSLKGQETQYF. V usage is TRBV5-6 and J usage is TRBJ2-5; D call uncertain. Deletions cut 1 base from V and 2 bases from J, with 6 bases between. The CDR3 has 13 residues. CDR1 and CDR2 (germline): SGHDT, YYEEEE. The entire variable domain, with the rest obtained from reference TRBV5-6 and TRBJ2-5, is as follows: DAGVTQSPTHLIKTRGQQVTLRCSPKSGHDTVSWYQQALGQGPQFIFQYYEEEERQRGNFPDRFSGHQFPNYSSELNVNALLLGDSALYLCASSLKGQETQYFGPGTRLLVL.

The V and J genes are TRBV18 and TRBJ2-7, with D uncertain. V was shortened by 2 bases and J by 3 bases, with 8 bases between the two germline ends. CDR3 length: 13 residues. Germline CDR1 is KGHSH and CDR2 is LQKENI. CDR3 residues: CASSPSANYEQYF. CDR3 bases: TGTGCCAGCTCACCATCAGCCAACTACGAGCAGTACTTC.

This chain uses TRBV6-5 with TRBJ1-2; D not resolved. The CDR3 loop spans 16 amino acids. CDR1 is MNHEY, CDR2 SVGAGI, per germline. The germline V and J ends were trimmed by 6 bases and 1 base, with 18 bases remaining between them. As DNA, the CDR3 is TGTGCCAGCAGCTACAAAGGGCCCGACCTTAACTATGGCTACACCTTC. Residues: CASSYKGPDLNYGYTF.

V usage is TRBV6-5 and J usage is TRBJ1-1, with D hard to call. The CDR3 has 14 amino acids. Trimming left V 10 bases short and J 1 base short, with 16 bases between. Germline lookup yields CDR1 MNHEY and CDR2 SVGAGI. The CDR3 coding sequence is TGTGCCACCAAGCCTTACCCGCAGAACACTGAAGCTTTCTTT. Encoded protein: CATKPYPQNTEAFF.

The rearrangement uses TRBV14 and TRBJ2-7; D not certain. The V end was cut by 2 bases, the J end by 2 bases, with 7 bases between. Per germline, CDR1 SGHDN and CDR2 FVKESK. This CDR3 is 13 amino acids long. Here the CDR3 DNA reads TGTGCCAGCAGCCAAATCAGCCCCTACGAGCAGTACTTC. It translates to CASSQISPYEQYF.

The chain joins TRBV4-1 to TRBJ1-1, with 7 positions matching TRBD1. Unmatched junction bases numbered 7, after V lost 6 bases and J lost 6 bases. The length of the CDR3 is 13 residues. Per germline, CDR1 MGHRA and CDR2 YSYEKL. The CDR3 nucleotides are TGCGCCAGCAGACCTACAGGGGTACCTGAAGCTTTCTTT. It yields the protein CASRPTGVPEAFF.

This chain joins TRBV6-6 and TRBJ1-1, with a tentative D call TRBD1 (6 bases). The CDR3 loop spans 16 amino acids. CDR1 and CDR2 from the germline V gene are MNHNY and SVGAGI (reference sequence). V was shortened by 7 bases and J by 1 base, with 19 bases between the two germline ends. The CDR3 loop reads CASTLLGGAGNTEAFF. CDR3 bases: TGTGCCAGCACCCTCCTTGGGGGGGCAGGGAACACTGAAGCTTTCTTT.

In this sample, this clone turned up once. The chain is built from TRBV18 and TRBJ1-5; 11 nucleotides match TRBD1. Germline CDR1 KGHSH, CDR2 LQKENI. The CDR3 length is 15 residues. With V trimmed by 5 bases and J by 4 bases, 4 bases remained unmatched. The CDR3 nucleotides read TGTGCCAGCTCAGCCGGACAGGGGGCTAATCAGCCCCAGCATTTT. Its protein is CASSAGQGANQPQHF.